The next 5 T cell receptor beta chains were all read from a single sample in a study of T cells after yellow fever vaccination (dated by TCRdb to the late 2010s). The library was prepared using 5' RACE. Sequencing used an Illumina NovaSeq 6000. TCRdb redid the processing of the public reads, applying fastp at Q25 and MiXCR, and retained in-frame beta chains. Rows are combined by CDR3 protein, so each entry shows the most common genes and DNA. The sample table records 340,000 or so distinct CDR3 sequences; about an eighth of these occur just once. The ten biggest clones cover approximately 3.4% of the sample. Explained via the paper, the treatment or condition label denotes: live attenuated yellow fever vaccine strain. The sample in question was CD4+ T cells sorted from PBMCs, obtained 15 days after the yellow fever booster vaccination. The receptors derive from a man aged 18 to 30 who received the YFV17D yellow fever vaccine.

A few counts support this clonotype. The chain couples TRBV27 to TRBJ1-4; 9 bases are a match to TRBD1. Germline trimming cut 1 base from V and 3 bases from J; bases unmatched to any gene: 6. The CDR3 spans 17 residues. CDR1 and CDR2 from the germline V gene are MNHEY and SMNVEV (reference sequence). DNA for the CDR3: TGTGCCAGCAGTTTATTAGGGACAGGGTTTTCTAATGAAAAACTGTTTTTT. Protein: CASSLLGTGFSNEKLFF.

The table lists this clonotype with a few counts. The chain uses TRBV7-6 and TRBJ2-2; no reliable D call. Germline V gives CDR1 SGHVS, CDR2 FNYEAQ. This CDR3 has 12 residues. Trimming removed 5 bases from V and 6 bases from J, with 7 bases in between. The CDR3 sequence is CASSHRSGELFF. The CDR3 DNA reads TGTGCCAGCAGCCACCGTTCCGGGGAGCTGTTTTTT.

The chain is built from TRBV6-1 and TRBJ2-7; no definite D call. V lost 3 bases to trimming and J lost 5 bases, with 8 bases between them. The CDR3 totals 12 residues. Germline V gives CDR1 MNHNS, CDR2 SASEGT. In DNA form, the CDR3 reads TGTGCCAGCAGTGATCGCGGAGACGAGCAGTACGTC. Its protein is CASSDRGDEQYV.

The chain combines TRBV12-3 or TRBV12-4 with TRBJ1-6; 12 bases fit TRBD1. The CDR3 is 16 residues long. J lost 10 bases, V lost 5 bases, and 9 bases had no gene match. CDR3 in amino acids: CASSPPGTGGHSPLHF. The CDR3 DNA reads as TGTGCCAGCAGTCCTCCCGGGACAGGGGGCCACTCACCCCTCCACTTT.

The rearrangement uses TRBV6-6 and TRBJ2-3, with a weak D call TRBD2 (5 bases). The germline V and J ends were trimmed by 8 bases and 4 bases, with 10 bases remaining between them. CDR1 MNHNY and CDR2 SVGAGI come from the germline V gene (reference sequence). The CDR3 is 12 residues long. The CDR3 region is CASGVSADTQYF. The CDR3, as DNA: TGTGCCAGCGGGGTTAGCGCAGATACGCAGTATTTT.